This T cell receptor beta chain was retrieved from a study of CD8 T cells in ankylosing spondylitis (dated by TCRdb to the late 2010s). Looking at the study overall: The study profiled T cell receptor beta repertoires in healthy donors and ankylosing spondylitis patients to find disease-linked TCR variants. The full study cohort was made up of about 25 ankylosing spondylitis patients and about a hundred healthy donors. Samples of peripheral blood were taken, and for ankylosing spondylitis patients, synovial fluid was collected as well. Points the paper makes about the study in general: According to the report, matched synovial fluid samples from ankylosing spondylitis patients were significantly enriched for the disease-linked clones. Some of the motif variants had been reported before in the synovial fluid and blood of reactive arthritis patients, a finding that suggests common disease-initiation mechanisms. Blood from ankylosing spondylitis patients appeared to be characterized by a TCR beta motif composed of 7 to 9 highly homologous amino acid variants. In peripheral blood, the disease-linked clones were found at relatively low frequencies and had a CD8+ phenotype.

CDR1 and CDR2, per the germline V gene (reference sequence), are LNHNV and YYDKDF. The CDR3 covers 16 residues, taking in both the cysteine and the phenylalanine. Here the CDR3 DNA is all that survives: 48 bases in frame from base 1. V loses 0 bases of germline sequence and J loses 3 bases, and the interval between the two ends is 15 bases. There are many counts of this clonotype. It lacks a known antigen. Base qualities are not provided; no much larger clone lies one nucleotide away. Reads for this sample came from an Illumina HiSeq 2500. TCR beta libraries were prepared by quantitative 5'-RACE with molecular barcodes. The study's own analysis went as follows. A new computational method based on a probabilistic model of VDJ rearrangement was used to identify disease-linked TCR variants. TCRdb passed the public sequencing reads through fastp at Q25 and MiXCR, retaining productive beta sequences. Every distinct CDR3 protein forms one entry, paired with its most common genes and DNA. TCRdb, not the authors, supplied the V and J calls. This sample has approximately 130,000 distinct CDR3 sequences in its table, and 9.3% of those were observed once. Approximately 3.5% of the sample rests with the top ten.

The sequenced sample consisted of blood, either unsorted or a sorted T cell fraction (not recorded which). The chain couples TRBV15 to TRBJ2-7; there is no confident call for the D gene. The source is a male donor with ankylosing spondylitis or in good health (not recorded which). The CDR3 protein: CATSRDRRGRNYEQYF. The DNA is TGTGCCACCAGCAGAGATAGGCGCGGCCGAAACTACGAGCAGTACTTC.